This TCR beta chain originates from a study of shared clonotypes between healthy human individuals. At the level of the study: A donor's plate count was three for CD4 naive and three for CD4 memory; CD8 naive had two and CD8 memory one. Overall study results and limits: Lower generation probabilities were found for non-shared clonotypes than for those shared by all four donors.

Both subsets, CD45RA+ naive and CD45RA-negative memory, were split from the CD4+ cells. As concerns this clone: The antigen remains undetermined.

For each subset, genomic DNA was distributed in equal portions over several immunoSEQ plates. Clones were read by immunoSEQ multiplex PCR, and TCRdb kept only the in-frame ones, dropping some. This sample has roughly 1.5 million clones, with approximately 98% found just once. The germline V gene has CDR1 PRHDT and CDR2 FYEKMQ (reference sequence). There are 15 residues in the CDR3. V dropped 1 base and J dropped 5; count of bases not matched to a gene: 5. The chain is built from TRBV13 and TRBJ2-1; 7 bases are a match to TRBD1. The material sequenced was naive CD4+ T cells sorted from blood. The subset: CD45RA+ positively selected. The receptor comes from a man younger than 45 in good health. The CDR3 DNA reads as TGTGCCAGCAGCTTAGCCGGGGACAGCCACAATGAGCAGTTCTTC. This encodes CASSLAGDSHNEQFF.